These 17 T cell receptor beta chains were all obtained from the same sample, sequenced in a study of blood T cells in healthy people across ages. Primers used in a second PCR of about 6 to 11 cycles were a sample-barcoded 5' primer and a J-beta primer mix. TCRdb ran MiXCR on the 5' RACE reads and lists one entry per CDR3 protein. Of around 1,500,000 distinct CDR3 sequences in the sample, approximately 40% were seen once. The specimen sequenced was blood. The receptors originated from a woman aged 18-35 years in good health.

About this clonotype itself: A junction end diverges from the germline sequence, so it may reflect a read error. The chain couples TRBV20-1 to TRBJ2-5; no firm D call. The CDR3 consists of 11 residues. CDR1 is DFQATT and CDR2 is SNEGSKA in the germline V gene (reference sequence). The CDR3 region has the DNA TGCGTAGTAGCTAGAATATACGAGCAGTGCTTC. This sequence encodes CVVARIYEQCF.

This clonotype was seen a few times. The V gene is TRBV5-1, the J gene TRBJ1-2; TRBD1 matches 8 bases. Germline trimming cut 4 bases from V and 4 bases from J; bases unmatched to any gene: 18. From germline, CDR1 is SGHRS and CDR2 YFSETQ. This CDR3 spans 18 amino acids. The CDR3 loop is CASSPSTGEGGAGYGYTF. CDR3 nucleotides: TGCGCCAGCAGCCCGTCGACAGGGGAAGGTGGGGCTGGCTATGGCTACACCTTC.

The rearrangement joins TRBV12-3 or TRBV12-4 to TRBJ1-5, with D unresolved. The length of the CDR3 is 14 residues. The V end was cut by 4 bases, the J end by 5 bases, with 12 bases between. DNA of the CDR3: TGTGCCAGCAGTTCGTTCGCGCCGGATCAGCCCCAGCATTTT. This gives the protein CASSSFAPDQPQHF.

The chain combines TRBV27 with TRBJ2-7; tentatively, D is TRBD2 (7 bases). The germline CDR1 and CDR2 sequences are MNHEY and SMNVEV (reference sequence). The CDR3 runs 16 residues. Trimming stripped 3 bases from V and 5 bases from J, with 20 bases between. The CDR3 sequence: CASSFGGTGAFDEQYF. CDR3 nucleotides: TGTGCCAGCAGTTTCGGGGGGACGGGGGCTTTTGACGAGCAGTACTTC.

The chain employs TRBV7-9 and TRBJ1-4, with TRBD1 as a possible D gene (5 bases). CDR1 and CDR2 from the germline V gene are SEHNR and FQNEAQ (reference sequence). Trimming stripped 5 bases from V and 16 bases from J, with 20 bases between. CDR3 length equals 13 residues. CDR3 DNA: TGTGCCAGCAGCGTTATTACGCCTGGACAAGGGTTTTTT. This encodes CASSVITPGQGFF. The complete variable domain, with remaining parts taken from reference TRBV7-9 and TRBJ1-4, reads DTGVSQNPRHKITKRGQNVTFRCDPISEHNRLYWYRQTLGQGPEFLTYFQNEAQLEKSRLLSDRFSAERPKGSFSTLEIQRTEQGDSAMYLCASSVITPGQGFFGSGTQLSVL.

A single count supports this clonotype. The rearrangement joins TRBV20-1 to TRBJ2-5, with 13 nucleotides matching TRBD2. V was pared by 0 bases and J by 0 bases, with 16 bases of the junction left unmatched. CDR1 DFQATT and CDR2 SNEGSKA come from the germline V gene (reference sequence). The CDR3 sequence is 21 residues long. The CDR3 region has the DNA TGCAGTGCTAGAGATTGGACTAGCGGGAGTTTGATGAAGGGTAACCAAGAGACCCAGTACTTC. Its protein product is CSARDWTSGSLMKGNQETQYF.

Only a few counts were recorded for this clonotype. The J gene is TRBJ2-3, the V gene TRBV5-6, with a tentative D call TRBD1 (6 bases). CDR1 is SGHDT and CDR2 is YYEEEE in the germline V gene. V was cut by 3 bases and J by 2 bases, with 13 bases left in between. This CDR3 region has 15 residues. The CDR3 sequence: CASSSLDSDTDTQYF. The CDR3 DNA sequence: TGTGCCAGCAGCTCGCTGGACAGCGACACAGATACGCAGTATTTT.

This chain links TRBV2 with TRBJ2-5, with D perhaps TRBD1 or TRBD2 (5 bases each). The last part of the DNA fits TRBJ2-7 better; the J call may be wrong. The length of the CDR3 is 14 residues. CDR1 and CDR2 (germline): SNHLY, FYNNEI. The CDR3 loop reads CANTGTKGRYEQYF. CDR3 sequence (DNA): TGTGCCAACACCGGGACCAAGGGCCGCTACGAGCAGTACTTC.

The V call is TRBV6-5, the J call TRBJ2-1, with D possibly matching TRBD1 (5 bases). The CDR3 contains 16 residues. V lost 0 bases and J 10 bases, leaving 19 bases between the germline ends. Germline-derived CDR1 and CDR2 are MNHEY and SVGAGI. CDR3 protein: CASSYSAAGKTYEQFF. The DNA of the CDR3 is TGTGCCAGCAGTTACTCGGCGGCAGGGAAAACCTACGAGCAGTTCTTC.

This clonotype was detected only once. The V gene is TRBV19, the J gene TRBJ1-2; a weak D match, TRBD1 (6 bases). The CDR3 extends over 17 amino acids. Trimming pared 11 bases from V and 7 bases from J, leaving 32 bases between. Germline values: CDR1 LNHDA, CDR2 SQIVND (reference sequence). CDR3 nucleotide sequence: TGTGCCGGGGACGAGTGTCGGTTCAGGGGAATCTACTGTGGCTACACCTTC. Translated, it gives CAGDECRFRGIYCGYTF.

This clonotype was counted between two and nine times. Here the CDR3 reads CASSFSGGGDEQYF. The CDR3 nucleotides are TGTGCCAGCAGCTTTAGCGGGGGTGGGGACGAGCAGTACTTC. The gene calls are TRBV7-9 and TRBJ2-7, with 9 positions matching TRBD2. Trimming cost V 3 bases and J 5 bases; bases outside gene matches: 5. The V gene's germline CDR1 is SEHNR and CDR2 FQNEAQ (reference sequence). This CDR3 contains 14 residues.

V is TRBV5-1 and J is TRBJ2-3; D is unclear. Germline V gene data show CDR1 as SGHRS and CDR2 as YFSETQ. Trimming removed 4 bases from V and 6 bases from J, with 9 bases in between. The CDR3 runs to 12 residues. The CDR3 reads CASSLSMDTQYF. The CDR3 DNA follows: TGCGCCAGCAGCCTAAGTATGGATACGCAGTATTTT.

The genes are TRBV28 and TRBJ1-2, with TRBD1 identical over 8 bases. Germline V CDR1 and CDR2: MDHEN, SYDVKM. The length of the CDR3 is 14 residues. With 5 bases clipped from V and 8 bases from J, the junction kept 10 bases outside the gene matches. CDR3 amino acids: CASSVSLGQGGYTF. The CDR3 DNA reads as TGTGCCAGCAGTGTTTCTCTCGGACAGGGCGGCTACACCTTC.

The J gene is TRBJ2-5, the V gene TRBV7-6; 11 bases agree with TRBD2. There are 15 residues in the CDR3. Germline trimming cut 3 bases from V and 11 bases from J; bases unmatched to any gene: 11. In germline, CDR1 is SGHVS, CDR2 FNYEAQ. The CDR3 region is CASSLAGTSGYKQYF. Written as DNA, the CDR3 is TGTGCCAGCAGCTTGGCCGGGACTAGCGGATACAAGCAGTACTTC.

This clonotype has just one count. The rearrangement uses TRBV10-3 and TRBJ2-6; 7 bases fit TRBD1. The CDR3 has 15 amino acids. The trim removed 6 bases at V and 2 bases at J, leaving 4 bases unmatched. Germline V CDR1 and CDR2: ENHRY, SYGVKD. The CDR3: CAIRRGTAGANVLTF. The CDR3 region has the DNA TGTGCCATCAGGAGAGGGACAGCTGGGGCCAACGTCCTGACTTTC.

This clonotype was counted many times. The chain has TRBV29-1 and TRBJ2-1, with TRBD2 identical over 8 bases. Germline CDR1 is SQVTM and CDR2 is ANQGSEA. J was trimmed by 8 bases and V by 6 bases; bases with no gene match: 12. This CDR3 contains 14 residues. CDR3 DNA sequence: TGCAGCGTCGCCGGGACTAGGAGGGGCGATGAGCAGTTCTTC. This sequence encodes CSVAGTRRGDEQFF.

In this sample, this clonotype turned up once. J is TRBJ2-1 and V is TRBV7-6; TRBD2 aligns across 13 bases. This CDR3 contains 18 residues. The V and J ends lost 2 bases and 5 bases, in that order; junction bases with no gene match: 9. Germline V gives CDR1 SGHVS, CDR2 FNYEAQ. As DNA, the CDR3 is TGTGCCAGCAGCTTATTCCCCCCGGGACTAGCGGGGAACAATGAGCAGTTCTTC. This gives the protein CASSLFPPGLAGNNEQFF. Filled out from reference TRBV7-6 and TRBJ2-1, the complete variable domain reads GAGVSQSPRYKVTKRGQDVALRCDPISGHVSLYWYRQALGQGPEFLTYFNYEAQQDKSGLPNDRFSAERPEGSISTLTIQRTEQRDSAMYRCASSLFPPGLAGNNEQFFGPGTRLTVL.